The sequence of this T cell receptor beta chain was determined in a study of blood T cell repertoires in COVID-19. At the level of the study: Nucleic acid was either cDNA or gDNA, and it came from T cells, B-cell-depleted T cells, or PBMCs.

Across fewer than 25 US areas, participants ranged in age from about 18 to 90 years. Symptom resolution, clearance, or two negative PCRs marked the recovered donors of Cohort 3. Per the authors' pipeline: For nucleated cells, counts were estimated from reference gene primer amplification. Some clones are missing from TCRdb's copy, which holds only in-frame ones; the method was immunoSEQ multiplex PCR. That table gives V, J and clone size, and the DNA gave D and trimming. This table holds fewer than 450,000 clones, about 90% found once. This CDR3 contains 15 residues. CDR1 LNHNV and CDR2 YYDKDF come from the germline V gene (reference sequence). V lost 0 bases, J lost 5 bases, and 10 bases lay in between.

This TCR came from a man younger than 35 who had recovered from COVID-19. The sample comprised PBMCs or T cells enriched from blood (not recorded which). V usage is TRBV15 and J usage is TRBJ1-4; weak D call: TRBD1 (6 bases). The CDR3 region has the DNA TGTGCCACCAGCAGAGACAGGGGTTTAAATGAAAAACTGTTTTTT. Protein product: CATSRDRGLNEKLFF.